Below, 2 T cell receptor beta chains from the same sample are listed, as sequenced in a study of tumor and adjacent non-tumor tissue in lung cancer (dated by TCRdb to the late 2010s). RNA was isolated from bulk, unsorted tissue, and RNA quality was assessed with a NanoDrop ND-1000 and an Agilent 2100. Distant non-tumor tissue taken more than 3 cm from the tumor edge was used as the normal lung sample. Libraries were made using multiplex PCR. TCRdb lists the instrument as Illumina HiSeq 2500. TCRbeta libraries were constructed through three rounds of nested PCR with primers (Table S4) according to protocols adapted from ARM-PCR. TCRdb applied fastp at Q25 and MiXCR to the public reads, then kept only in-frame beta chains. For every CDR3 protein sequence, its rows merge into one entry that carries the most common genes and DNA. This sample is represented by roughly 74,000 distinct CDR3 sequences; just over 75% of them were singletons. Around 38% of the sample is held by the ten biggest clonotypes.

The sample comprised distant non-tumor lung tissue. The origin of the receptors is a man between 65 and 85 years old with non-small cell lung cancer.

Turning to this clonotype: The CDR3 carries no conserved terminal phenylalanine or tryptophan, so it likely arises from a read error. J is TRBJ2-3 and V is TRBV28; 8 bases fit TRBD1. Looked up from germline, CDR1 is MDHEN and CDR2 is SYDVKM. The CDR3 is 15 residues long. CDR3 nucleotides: TGTGACAGCATCGCTAGGCAGGGGGCCCACGGTACGCAGTATTGT. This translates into CDSIARQGAHGTQYC.

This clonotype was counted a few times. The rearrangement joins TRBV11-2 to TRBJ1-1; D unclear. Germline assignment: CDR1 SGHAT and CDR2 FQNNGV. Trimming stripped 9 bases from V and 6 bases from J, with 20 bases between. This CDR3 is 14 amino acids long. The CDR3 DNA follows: TGTGCCAGAAGACGGACGAAGGTTTACTCTGAAGCTTTCTTT. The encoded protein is CARRRTKVYSEAFF.